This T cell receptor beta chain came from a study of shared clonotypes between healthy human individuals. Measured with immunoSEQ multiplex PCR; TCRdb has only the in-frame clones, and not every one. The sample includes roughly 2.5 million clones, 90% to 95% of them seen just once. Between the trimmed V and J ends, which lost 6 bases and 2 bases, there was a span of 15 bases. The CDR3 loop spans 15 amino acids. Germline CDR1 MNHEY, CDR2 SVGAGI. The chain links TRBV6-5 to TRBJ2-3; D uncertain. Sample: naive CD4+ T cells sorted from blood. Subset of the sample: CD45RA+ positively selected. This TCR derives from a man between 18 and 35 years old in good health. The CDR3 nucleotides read TGTGCCAGCAGGGTCCTAAGACGAGACACAGATACGCAGTATTTT. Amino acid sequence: CASRVLRRDTDTQYF.